This paragraph reports one TCR beta chain. Clinical history reported by participants formed the basis on which cohorts were assigned. The data derive from a study of blood T cell repertoires in COVID-19. Study at large: In each case, the material was cDNA or gDNA derived from T cells, B-cell-depleted T cells, or PBMCs.

Per the original methods: Quantification of nucleated cells was approximated via reference gene primer amplification. Generated by immunoSEQ multiplex PCR, the TCRdb table keeps only in-frame clones and is missing some. Clone size and the V and J calls come from that table; the DNA yielded D and trimming. The sample carries approximately 210,000 clones, around 80% recorded once. The sample consisted of PBMCs or T cells enriched from blood (not recorded which). The TCR comes from a man aged 30 to 39 with acute COVID-19.

The CDR3 loop reads CASSENYRGVFSGANVLTF. In DNA form, the CDR3 reads TGTGCCAGCAGCGAAAACTACCGGGGGGTGTTCTCTGGGGCCAACGTCCTGACTTTC. The V and J genes are TRBV21-1 and TRBJ2-6; the table names TRBD2, a call not compared with the DNA. TRBV21-1 is deemed a pseudogene. This CDR3 is 19 amino acids long.